This T cell receptor (beta chain) was recorded in a study of cytomegalovirus exposure and HLA in healthy donors. The study, taken as a whole, reports: The only immune exposure information that was available was CMV serostatus.

Points on this clone: Its matching antigen is unknown.

This CDR3 is 15 amino acids long. Germline CDR1 reads SNHLY; CDR2 reads FYNNEI. V shed 5 bases and J 4 bases; nucleotides not matched to a gene: 8. Both 60 Vbeta primers and 13 Jbeta primers went into the PCR. The table came from immunoSEQ multiplex PCR; TCRdb's copy has only in-frame clones and leaves some out. The data hold a few hundred thousand clones, with about 80% observed a single time. The source material was PBMCs. The sequence came from a man between 18 and 35 years old in good health and CMV-seronegative. J is TRBJ1-2 and V is TRBV2; 9 bases are shared with TRBD1. The CDR3 loop reads CASSPRDRAGYGYTF. In nucleotides, the CDR3 is TGTGCCAGCAGTCCGCGGGACAGGGCTGGCTATGGCTACACCTTC.